This T cell receptor (beta chain) was recovered during a study of Graves' ophthalmopathy and Graves' hyperthyroidism. About the research overall: Peripheral blood (taken before any treatment) was collected at initial diagnosis.

Ophthalmopathic donors had moderate-to-severe activity, CAS ≥3 and NOSPECS ≥4, with disease that had lasted under 3 months. The CDR3 extends over 15 amino acids. Germline CDR1 is MGHDK and CDR2 is SYGVNS. V lost 4 bases and J 1 base, leaving 10 bases between the germline ends. RNA transcripts were the source from which TCR beta CDR3 regions were amplified. RT-PCR with HTBI primers came first, then second-round multiplex PCR. TCRdb fed the multiplex PCR reads into MiXCR, producing one record per CDR3 protein. The table shows 650,000 to 900,000 distinct CDR3 sequences, with approximately 40% occurring only once. This clonotype turned up a few times.

The chain is built from TRBV25-1 and TRBJ2-2, with D tentatively TRBD1 or TRBD2 (5 bases each). The sequence was collected from an adult man with Graves' ophthalmopathy. The specimen was peripheral blood. CDR3 sequence reads: CASSARDVNTGELFF. In nucleotides, the CDR3 is TGTGCCAGCAGTGCTAGGGACGTGAACACCGGGGAGCTGTTTTTT.